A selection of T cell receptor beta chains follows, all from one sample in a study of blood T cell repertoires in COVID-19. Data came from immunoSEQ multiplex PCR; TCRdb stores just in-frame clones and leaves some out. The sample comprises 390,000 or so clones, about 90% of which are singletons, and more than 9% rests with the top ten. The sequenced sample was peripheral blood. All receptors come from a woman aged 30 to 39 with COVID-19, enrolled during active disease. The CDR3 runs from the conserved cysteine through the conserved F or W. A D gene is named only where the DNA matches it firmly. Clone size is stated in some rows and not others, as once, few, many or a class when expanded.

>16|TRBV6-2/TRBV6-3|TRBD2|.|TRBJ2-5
CASSALAGGLRETQYF
TGTGCCAGCAGTGCACTAGCGGGAGGGCTCCGGGAGACCCAGTACTTC
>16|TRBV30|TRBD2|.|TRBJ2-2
CASRPGLVAGAGELFF
TGTGCCTCAAGGCCCGGACTAGTCGCCGGGGCCGGGGAGCTGTTTTTT
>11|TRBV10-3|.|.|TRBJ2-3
CATTEADTQYF
TGTGCCACGACAGAGGCAGATACGCAGTATTTT
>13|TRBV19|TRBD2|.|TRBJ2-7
CASSIGLAGEQYF
TGTGCCAGTAGTATTGGGCTAGCGGGGGAGCAGTACTTC
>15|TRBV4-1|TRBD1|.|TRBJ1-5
CASSQTGTANQPQHF
TGCGCCAGCAGCCAGACCGGGACAGCTAATCAGCCCCAGCATTTT
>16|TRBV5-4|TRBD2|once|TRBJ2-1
CASSLPGTSSYNEQFF
TGTGCCAGCAGCTTACCCGGGACTAGTTCCTACAATGAGCAGTTCTTC
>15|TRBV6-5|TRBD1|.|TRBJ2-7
CASSLVDRGVYEQYF
TGTGCCAGCAGCCTAGTTGACAGGGGGGTCTACGAGCAGTACTTC
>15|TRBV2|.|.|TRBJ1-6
CASSLGGGRNSPLHF
TGTGCCAGCAGCCTTGGGGGGGGCCGTAATTCACCCCTCCACTTT
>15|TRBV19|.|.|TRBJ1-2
CASSPLLQDNYGYTF
TGTGCCAGTAGTCCACTTCTACAGGATAACTATGGCTACACCTTC
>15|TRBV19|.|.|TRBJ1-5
CASTPGGQGNQPQHF
TGTGCCAGTACCCCTGGGGGCCAAGGAAATCAGCCCCAGCATTTT
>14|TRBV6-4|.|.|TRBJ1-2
CASSDTGLIYGYTF
TGTGCCAGCAGTGACACAGGGTTGATCTATGGCTACACCTTC
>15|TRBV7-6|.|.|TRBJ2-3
CASSFGTGITDTQYF
TGTGCCAGCAGCTTCGGAACGGGGATCACAGATACGCAGTATTTT
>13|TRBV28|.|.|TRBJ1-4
CASRGQITEKLFF
TGTGCCAGCAGAGGACAGATTACTGAAAAACTGTTTTTT
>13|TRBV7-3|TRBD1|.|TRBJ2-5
CASSQGQGETQYF
TGTGCCAGCAGCCAAGGACAGGGAGAGACCCAGTACTTC
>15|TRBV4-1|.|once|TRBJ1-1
CASSQGDSMNTEAFF
TGCGCCAGCAGCCAAGGTGACTCCATGAACACTGAAGCTTTCTTT
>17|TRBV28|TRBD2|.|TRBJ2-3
CASSSEDGRGMGLTQYF
TGTGCCAGCAGTTCCGAAGACGGGAGGGGGATGGGGCTCACGCAGTATTTT
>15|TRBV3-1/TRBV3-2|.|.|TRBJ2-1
CASRTGIFPYNEQFF
TGTGCCAGCAGAACAGGTATTTTCCCCTACAATGAGCAGTTCTTC
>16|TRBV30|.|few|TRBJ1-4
CAAPGTITNRDEKLFF
TGTGCCGCCCCCGGGACAATAACAAATAGGGATGAAAAACTGTTTTTT
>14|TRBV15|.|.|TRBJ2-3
CATSRDIPTDTQYF
TGTGCCACCAGCAGAGATATTCCGACAGATACGCAGTATTTT
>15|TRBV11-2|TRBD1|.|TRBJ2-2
CASSPGQGGTGELFF
TGTGCCAGCAGCCCCGGACAGGGGGGAACCGGGGAGCTGTTTTTT
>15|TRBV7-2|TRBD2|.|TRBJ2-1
CASSSLAGAGNEQFF
TGTGCCAGCAGCTCCTTAGCGGGAGCTGGAAATGAGCAGTTCTTC
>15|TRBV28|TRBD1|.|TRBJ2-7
CASSRGQGSTYEQYF
TGTGCCAGCAGTAGGGGACAGGGTAGTACCTACGAGCAGTACTTC
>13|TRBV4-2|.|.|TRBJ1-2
CASSQDDRLGYTF
TGTGCCAGCAGCCAAGATGACAGACTGGGCTACACCTTC
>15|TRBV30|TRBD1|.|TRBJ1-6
CAWRGDRVRNSPLHF
TGTGCCTGGAGGGGGGACAGGGTACGAAATTCACCCCTCCACTTT
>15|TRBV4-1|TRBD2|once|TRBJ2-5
CASSLRTGREETQYF
TGCGCCAGCAGCCTTAGGACGGGGCGGGAGGAGACCCAGTACTTC